This record looks at one T cell receptor (beta chain) sequence and its context. The V and J ends lost 0 bases and 5 bases, in that order; junction bases with no gene match: 7. The CDR3 is made up of 16 amino acids. The germline CDR1 and CDR2 sequences are LGHDT and YNNKEL (reference sequence). The sample is drawn from a study of blood T cell repertoires in COVID-19. Whole-study context: Sites in the United States, Italy and Spain provided acute and convalescent COVID-19 samples. From T cells, B-cell-depleted T cells, or PBMCs came the material, which was cDNA or gDNA.

Source study methods: Amplification from reference gene primers served as the basis for estimated nucleated cell counts. Using immunoSEQ multiplex PCR, the repertoire was profiled, and TCRdb retains in-frame clones only, with some absent. That table is the source of V, J and clone size, and D and trimming were worked out from the DNA. In the table there are 180,000 or so clones, roughly 88% of which are singletons. The chain employs TRBV3-1 (or the pseudogene TRBV3-2) and TRBJ2-5; 9 nucleotides agree with TRBD2. The sequenced sample consisted of peripheral blood. The source is a woman aged 80 or over with acute or convalescent COVID-19. The CDR3 is CASSQDPAGGLETQYF. DNA for the CDR3: TGTGCCAGCAGCCAAGATCCCGCGGGGGGGCTGGAGACCCAGTACTTC.